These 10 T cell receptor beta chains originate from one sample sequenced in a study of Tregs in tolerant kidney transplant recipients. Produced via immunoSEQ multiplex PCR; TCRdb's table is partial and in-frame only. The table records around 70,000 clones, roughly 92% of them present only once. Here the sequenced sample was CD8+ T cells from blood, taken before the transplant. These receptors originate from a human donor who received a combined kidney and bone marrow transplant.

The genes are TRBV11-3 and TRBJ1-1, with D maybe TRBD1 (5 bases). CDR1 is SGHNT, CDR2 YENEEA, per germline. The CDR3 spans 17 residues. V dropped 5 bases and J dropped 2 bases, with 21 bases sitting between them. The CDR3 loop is CASSPLGAESGNTEAFF. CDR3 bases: TGTGCCAGCAGCCCTCTTGGGGCGGAATCGGGTAACACTGAAGCTTTCTTT.

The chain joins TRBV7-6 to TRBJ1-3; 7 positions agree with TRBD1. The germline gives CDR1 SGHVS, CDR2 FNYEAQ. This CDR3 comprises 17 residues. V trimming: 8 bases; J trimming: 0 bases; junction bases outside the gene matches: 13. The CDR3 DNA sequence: TGTGCCAGCGGGAATCCGGGACAGCTTATCTCTGGAAACACCATATATTTT. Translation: CASGNPGQLISGNTIYF. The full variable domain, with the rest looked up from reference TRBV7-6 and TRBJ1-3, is GAGVSQSPRYKVTKRGQDVALRCDPISGHVSLYWYRQALGQGPEFLTYFNYEAQQDKSGLPNDRFSAERPEGSISTLTIQRTEQRDSAMYRCASGNPGQLISGNTIYFGEGSWLTVV.

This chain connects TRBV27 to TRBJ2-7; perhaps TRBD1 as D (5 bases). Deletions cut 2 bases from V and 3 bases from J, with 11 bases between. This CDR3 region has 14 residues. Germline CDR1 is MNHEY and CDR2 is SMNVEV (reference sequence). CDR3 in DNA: TGTGCCAGCAGTTTAGACAGAAACCACTACGAGCAGTACTTC. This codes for CASSLDRNHYEQYF.

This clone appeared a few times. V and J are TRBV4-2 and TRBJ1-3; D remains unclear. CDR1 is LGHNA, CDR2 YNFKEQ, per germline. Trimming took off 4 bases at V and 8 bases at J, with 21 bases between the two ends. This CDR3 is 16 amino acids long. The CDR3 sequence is CASSPTPWTTGDTIYF. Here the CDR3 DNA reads TGTGCCAGCAGCCCCACCCCGTGGACGACCGGGGACACCATATATTTT.

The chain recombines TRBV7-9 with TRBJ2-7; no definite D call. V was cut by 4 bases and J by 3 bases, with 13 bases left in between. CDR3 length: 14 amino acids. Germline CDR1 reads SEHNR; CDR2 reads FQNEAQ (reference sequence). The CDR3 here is CASSSRLALYEQYF. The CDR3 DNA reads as TGTGCCAGCAGCTCCCGACTGGCCCTCTACGAGCAGTACTTC. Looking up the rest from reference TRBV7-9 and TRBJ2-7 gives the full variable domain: DTGVSQNPRHKITKRGQNVTFRCDPISEHNRLYWYRQTLGQGPEFLTYFQNEAQLEKSRLLSDRFSAERPKGSFSTLEIQRTEQGDSAMYLCASSSRLALYEQYFGPGTRLTVT.

Here the CDR3 DNA reads TGTGCCAGCAGCCAACGAGCCGGTAATGAAAAACTGTTTTTT. It encodes CASSQRAGNEKLFF. The chain carries TRBV14 and TRBJ1-4, with D uncertain. Germline CDR1 is SGHDN and CDR2 is FVKESK. CDR3 length: 14 residues. V lost 2 bases and J lost 4, with 8 bases in between.

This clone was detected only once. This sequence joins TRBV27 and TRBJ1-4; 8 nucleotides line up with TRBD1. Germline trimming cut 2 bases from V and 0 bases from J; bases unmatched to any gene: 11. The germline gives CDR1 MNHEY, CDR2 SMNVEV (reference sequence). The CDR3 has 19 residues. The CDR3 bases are TGTGCCAGCAGTTTAACCAACAGGGGGTTCCCTACAACTAATGAAAAACTGTTTTTT. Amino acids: CASSLTNRGFPTTNEKLFF.

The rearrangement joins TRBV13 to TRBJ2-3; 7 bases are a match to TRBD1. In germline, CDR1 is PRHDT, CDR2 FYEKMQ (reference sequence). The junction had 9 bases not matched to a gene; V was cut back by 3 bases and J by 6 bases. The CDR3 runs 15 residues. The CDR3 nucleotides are TGTGCCAGCAGCTTCGGGACAGAATCCCGGGATACGCAGTATTTT. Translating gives CASSFGTESRDTQYF.

The CDR3 bases are TGCAGCGTTCTTAAGACTAGCGGGGCTACCTACGAGCAGTACTTC. Translated: CSVLKTSGATYEQYF. This chain joins TRBV29-1 and TRBJ2-5; 11 nucleotides agree with TRBD2. The J call is doubtful: the DNA matches TRBJ2-7 better. Germline V lookup: CDR1 SQVTM, CDR2 ANQGSEA. CDR3 length: 15 amino acids.

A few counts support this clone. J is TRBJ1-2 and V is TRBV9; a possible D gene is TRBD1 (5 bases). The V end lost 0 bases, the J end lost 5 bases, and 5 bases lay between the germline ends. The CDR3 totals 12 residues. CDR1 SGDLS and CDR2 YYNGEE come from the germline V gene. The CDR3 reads CASSVGQYGYTF. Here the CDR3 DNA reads TGTGCCAGCAGCGTAGGACAGTATGGCTACACCTTC.